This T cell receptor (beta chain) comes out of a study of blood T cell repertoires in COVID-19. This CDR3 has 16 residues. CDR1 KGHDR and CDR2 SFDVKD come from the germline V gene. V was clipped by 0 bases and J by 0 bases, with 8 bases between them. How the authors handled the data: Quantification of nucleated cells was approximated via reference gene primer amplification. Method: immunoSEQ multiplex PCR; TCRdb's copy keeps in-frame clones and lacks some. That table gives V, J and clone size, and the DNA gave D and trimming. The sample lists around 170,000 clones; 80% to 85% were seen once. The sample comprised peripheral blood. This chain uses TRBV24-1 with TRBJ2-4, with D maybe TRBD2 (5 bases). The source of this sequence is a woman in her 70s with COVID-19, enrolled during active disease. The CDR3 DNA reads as TGTGCCACCAGTGATTTGGAGGGTATAGCCAAAAACATTCAGTACTTC. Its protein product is CATSDLEGIAKNIQYF.